This entry describes one T cell receptor (beta chain). A second PCR, run for about 6 to 11 cycles, used a sample-barcoded 5' primer plus a J-beta primer mix. TCRdb reprocessed the 5' RACE reads via MiXCR and lists one record per CDR3 protein. The sample lists 270,000 or so distinct CDR3 sequences; about 25% were seen once. Caucasian, healthy and from Russia, the donors were aged between 6 and 90. These data are taken from a study of blood T cells in healthy people across ages. This CDR3 contains 14 residues. The ends were cut back, 3 bases at V and 4 bases at J, with 15 bases in the middle. Germline V gives CDR1 DFQATT, CDR2 SNEGSKA (reference sequence).

The chain is built from TRBV20-1 and TRBJ1-2; D is undetermined. The TCR was taken from a woman in her sixties or seventies in good health. The sample taken for sequencing was blood. CDR3 DNA: TGCAGTGCTAGGAAACCAGCCCCCATCTATGGCTACACCTTC. Translating it yields CSARKPAPIYGYTF.